The 32 T cell receptor beta chains given below trace back to one sample, sequenced in a study of PD-1 blockade in classical Hodgkin lymphoma. The method was immunoSEQ multiplex PCR; TCRdb's version includes in-frame clones alone and lacks a portion of them. The table lists tens of thousands of clones, 90% to 95% of them singletons. Time point specified: cycle 4 day 1 (C4D1), after 6 weeks of nivolumab. Every patient relapsed after autologous stem cell transplantation, and brentuximab vedotin exposure varied. This material consisted of peripheral blood mononuclear cells (PBMCs), taken before the fourth cycle of nivolumab. The receptors were gathered from a human donor with classical Hodgkin lymphoma.

V gene TRBV7-3 combines with J gene TRBJ2-1; 10 bases fit TRBD2. The CDR3 is 19 residues long. Germline V gene data show CDR1 as SGHTA and CDR2 as FQGTGA. J gave up 3 bases and V 1 base, and 12 bases lay outside the gene matches. CDR3 region: CASSLSSSGRLQYYNEQFF. The CDR3, as DNA: TGTGCCAGCAGCTTAAGCTCTAGCGGGAGACTTCAATACTACAATGAGCAGTTCTTC.

The rearrangement uses TRBV7-9 and TRBJ2-5, with D uncertain. Germline V gene lookup returns CDR1 SEHNR and CDR2 FQNEAQ (reference sequence). This CDR3 spans 14 amino acids. V dropped 5 bases and J dropped 5 bases, with 15 bases sitting between them. This chain's CDR3 is CASSPDGPRETQYF. The CDR3 bases are TGTGCCAGCAGCCCCGACGGGCCACGGGAGACCCAGTACTTC.

This rearrangement joins TRBV4-1 to TRBJ2-7; D is unclear. The V and J ends lost 3 bases and 5 bases respectively, with 5 bases between them. Germline V lookup: CDR1 MGHRA, CDR2 YSYEKL. This CDR3 has 11 amino acids. The CDR3 DNA reads TGCGCCAGCAGCCAGGGGAACGAGCAGTACTTC. It is translated as CASSQGNEQYF.

V is TRBV18 and J is TRBJ2-5, with 7 bases matching TRBD1. J lost 5 bases, V lost 0 bases, and 12 bases had no gene match. The CDR3 is 17 residues long. Germline V gene lookup returns CDR1 KGHSH and CDR2 LQKENI. CDR3 nucleotide sequence: TGTGCCAGCTCACCACCCCGAACAGGGGTGGGGTTGGAGACCCAGTACTTC. Translating it yields CASSPPRTGVGLETQYF.

The chain employs TRBV11-2 and TRBJ1-1; D remains ambiguous. The length of the CDR3 is 14 residues. The V end was cut by 1 base, the J end by 4 bases, with 10 bases between. The germline V gene has CDR1 SGHAT and CDR2 FQNNGV. The CDR3 DNA reads as TGTGCCAGCAGCTTAGCGGTGGTGGGCACTGAAGCTTTCTTT. This translates into CASSLAVVGTEAFF.

This chain joins TRBV5-1 and TRBJ2-1, with 12 bases matching TRBD2. The length of the CDR3 is 18 residues. The germline CDR1 and CDR2 sequences are SGHRS and YFSETQ. Trimming at V came to 1 base and at J to 7 bases, leaving 12 bases not matched to a gene. The chain's CDR3 is CASSLRTSGAKRENEQFF. CDR3 nucleotide sequence: TGCGCCAGCAGCTTGAGGACTAGCGGGGCCAAAAGGGAGAATGAGCAGTTCTTC.

The chain uses TRBV19 and TRBJ2-1; 7 bases fit TRBD1. CDR1 and CDR2 (germline): LNHDA, SQIVND (reference sequence). This CDR3 is built from 17 residues. Unmatched junction bases numbered 12, after V lost 0 bases and J lost 7 bases. CDR3 DNA sequence: TGTGCCAGTAGTATAGATCTGGGTAACAGGGGAAGGAATGAGCAGTTCTTC. Translated, it gives CASSIDLGNRGRNEQFF.

This sequence joins TRBV7-8 and TRBJ2-7, with 11 bases fitting TRBD2. The CDR3 is 15 residues long. Germline V gives CDR1 SGHVS, CDR2 FQNEAQ. Trimming cost V 5 bases and J 1 base; bases outside gene matches: 4. The CDR3 sequence: CASSTTSGRSYEQYF. CDR3 bases: TGTGCCAGCAGCACCACTAGCGGGAGATCCTACGAGCAGTACTTC.

This chain connects TRBV20-1 to TRBJ1-1; D unresolved. This CDR3 has 11 residues. The germline V and J ends were trimmed by 4 bases and 9 bases, with 12 bases remaining between them. CDR1 is DFQATT, CDR2 SNEGSKA, per germline (reference sequence). The CDR3 DNA is TGCAGTGCTAATCCTGGGGTACAAGCTTTCTTT. It is translated as CSANPGVQAFF.

This clone was picked up one time. The V gene is TRBV7-2, the J gene TRBJ2-2; no clear D. Germline V gene data show CDR1 as SGHTA and CDR2 as FQGNSA. This CDR3 comprises 14 residues. Trimming pared 5 bases from V and 0 bases from J, leaving 7 bases between. The CDR3 sequence is CASSPESNTGELFF. Written as DNA, the CDR3 is TGTGCCAGCAGCCCGGAATCGAACACCGGGGAGCTGTTTTTT.

This chain links TRBV2 with TRBJ1-2; D is unresolved. This CDR3 is 14 amino acids long. Looked up from germline, CDR1 is SNHLY and CDR2 is FYNNEI. Trimming cost V 8 bases and J 1 base, with 14 bases left between them. The DNA of the CDR3 is TGTGCCAGCCCTCGTACGCCCCTTAACTATGGCTACACCTTC. It yields the protein CASPRTPLNYGYTF.

This sequence joins TRBV19 and TRBJ2-1; the match to TRBD1 covers 7 bases. J gave up 9 bases and V 5 bases, and 4 bases lay outside the gene matches. The germline V gene encodes CDR1 LNHDA and CDR2 SQIVND (reference sequence). The CDR3 has 12 residues. CDR3 bases: TGTGCCAGTAGTGCAGACAGGGCTGAGCAGTTCTTC. This gives the protein CASSADRAEQFF.

This chain joins TRBV7-9 and TRBJ2-5; a weak D match, TRBD1 (6 bases). The CDR3 totals 14 residues. Germline assignment: CDR1 SEHNR and CDR2 FQNEAQ (reference sequence). The V and J ends lost 3 bases and 2 bases respectively, with 10 bases between them. The CDR3 nucleotides are TGTGCCAGCAGCTTTGGGACAAATCAAGAGACCCAGTACTTC. It encodes CASSFGTNQETQYF. The full variable domain, in which reference TRBV7-9 and TRBJ2-5 provide the parts outside the CDR3, is DTGVSQNPRHKITKRGQNVTFRCDPISEHNRLYWYRQTLGQGPEFLTYFQNEAQLEKSRLLSDRFSAERPKGSFSTLEIQRTEQGDSAMYLCASSFGTNQETQYFGPGTRLLVL.

This clone occurred a few times. The J gene is TRBJ2-3, the V gene TRBV5-6, with TRBD2 matching over 10 bases. Germline V CDR1 and CDR2: SGHDT, YYEEEE. This CDR3 has 16 amino acids. Trimming cost V 1 base and J 1 base; bases outside gene matches: 3. In DNA, the CDR3 is TGTGCCAGCAGCTTGTCCCTAGCGGGGGGCACAGATACGCAGTATTTT. It codes for CASSLSLAGGTDTQYF.

The genes are TRBV5-1 and TRBJ2-1; 11 nucleotides match TRBD2. The CDR3 totals 15 residues. The V and J ends lost 1 base and 4 bases, in that order; junction bases with no gene match: 1. Germline V gene data show CDR1 as SGHRS and CDR2 as YFSETQ. CDR3 sequence (DNA): TGCGCCAGCAGCTTGACTAGCGGGGGATACAATGAGCAGTTCTTC. It specifies CASSLTSGGYNEQFF. The whole variable domain, filled in from reference TRBV5-1 and TRBJ2-1, reads KAGVTQTPRYLIKTRGQQVTLSCSPISGHRSVSWYQQTPGQGLQFLFEYFSETQRNKGNFPGRFSGRQFSNSRSEMNVSTLELGDSALYLCASSLTSGGYNEQFFGPGTRLTVL.

The chain joins TRBV5-1 to TRBJ2-2; D remains ambiguous. With 0 bases removed from V and 5 bases from J, the gap between germline ends came to 8 bases. This CDR3 contains 14 residues. Per germline, CDR1 SGHRS and CDR2 YFSETQ. Here the CDR3 reads CASSLVGETGELFF. CDR3 sequence (DNA): TGCGCCAGCAGCTTGGTTGGAGAAACCGGGGAGCTGTTTTTT. The complete variable domain, with remaining parts taken from reference TRBV5-1 and TRBJ2-2, reads KAGVTQTPRYLIKTRGQQVTLSCSPISGHRSVSWYQQTPGQGLQFLFEYFSETQRNKGNFPGRFSGRQFSNSRSEMNVSTLELGDSALYLCASSLVGETGELFFGEGSRLTVL.

Only one count was recorded for this clone. This chain uses TRBV5-4 with TRBJ2-3; 8 bases are a match to TRBD2. CDR3 length: 16 amino acids. Losses at the gene ends were 1 base for V and 1 base for J; bases not matched to a gene: 5. Germline V gene data show CDR1 as SGHNT and CDR2 as YYREEE (reference sequence). Here the CDR3 DNA reads TGTGCCAGCAGCTTGCTCGGGGGGGCACGCACAGATACGCAGTATTTT. This codes for CASSLLGGARTDTQYF.

The chain carries TRBV28 and TRBJ1-1; no clear D gene. The CDR3 spans 11 residues. Germline V gives CDR1 MDHEN, CDR2 SYDVKM. V was clipped by 6 bases and J by 3 bases, with 5 bases between them. This chain's CDR3 is CASSRYTEAFF. Here the CDR3 DNA reads TGTGCCAGCAGCAGATACACTGAAGCTTTCTTT.

This chain links TRBV10-1 with TRBJ2-2; 7 bases align to TRBD1. The CDR3 is 15 amino acids. With V trimmed by 4 bases and J by 4 bases, 6 bases remained unmatched. CDR1 and CDR2 (germline): WNHNN, SYGVQD (reference sequence). The CDR3 here is CASSAQGSATGELFF. The CDR3 bases are TGCGCCAGCAGTGCACAGGGGAGCGCCACCGGGGAGCTGTTTTTT.

This sequence joins TRBV18 and TRBJ2-5; D assignment may be TRBD1 or TRBD2 (5 bases each). The CDR3 extends over 14 amino acids. The V and J ends lost 2 bases and 5 bases respectively, with 12 bases between them. Germline values: CDR1 KGHSH, CDR2 LQKENI. CDR3 nucleotide sequence: TGTGCCAGCTCACCAAGGGGAGCCCGGGAGACCCAGTACTTC. It is translated as CASSPRGARETQYF.

The chain has TRBV28 and TRBJ1-4; 8 nucleotides align to TRBD1. Germline V lookup: CDR1 MDHEN, CDR2 SYDVKM. The J segment lost 2 bases and the V segment lost 3 bases, leaving 5 bases of the junction unmatched. The CDR3 runs 16 residues. DNA of the CDR3: TGTGCCAGCAGTTTGGTCAGGGGGCCCACTAATGAAAAACTGTTTTTT. Protein: CASSLVRGPTNEKLFF.

The chain is built from TRBV6-1 and TRBJ2-1; unclear D gene. CDR1 and CDR2 from the germline V gene are MNHNS and SASEGT. This CDR3 spans 14 amino acids. V was shortened by 2 bases and J by 4 bases, with 9 bases between the two germline ends. The CDR3 sequence is CASSEYPEYNEQFF. The CDR3 region has the DNA TGTGCCAGCAGTGAATATCCGGAGTACAATGAGCAGTTCTTC.

The chain employs TRBV10-3 and TRBJ2-1; no firm D call. The CDR3 has 11 residues. The germline V gene has CDR1 ENHRY and CDR2 SYGVKD. V was clipped by 8 bases and J by 7 bases, with 9 bases between them. CDR3 amino acids: CAIQRGNEQFF. CDR3 sequence (DNA): TGTGCCATCCAGCGAGGAAATGAGCAGTTCTTC.

V and J are TRBV11-2 and TRBJ2-7; TRBD1 agrees at 7 bases. V lost 2 bases, J lost 4 bases, and 5 bases stayed unmatched. The V gene's germline CDR1 is SGHAT and CDR2 FQNNGV. This CDR3 contains 14 residues. This CDR3 reads CASSLYPGQYEQYF. In nucleotides, the CDR3 is TGTGCCAGCAGCTTATATCCGGGACAGTACGAGCAGTACTTC.

This clone was seen just once. Here the CDR3 DNA reads TGTGCCAGCCACAAAACTATTTGGTACTTC. Amino acids: CASHKTIWYF. This chain connects TRBV21-1 to TRBJ2-4; the D segment call TRBD2 is taken from the table without a DNA check. TRBV21-1 is listed as a pseudogene. CDR3 length: 10 amino acids.

The chain has TRBV2 and TRBJ2-2, with a tentative D call TRBD1 (6 bases). CDR1 and CDR2 from the germline V gene are SNHLY and FYNNEI. V lost 6 bases and J lost 0, with 17 bases in between. CDR3 size: 17 residues. CDR3 in DNA: TGTGCCAGCAGCCTACTCCGGGACATGTCGAACACCGGGGAGCTGTTTTTT. It yields the protein CASSLLRDMSNTGELFF.

The gene calls are TRBV20-1 and TRBJ2-1; D is uncertain. Trimming stripped 3 bases from V and 8 bases from J, with 8 bases between. Germline V CDR1 and CDR2: DFQATT, SNEGSKA (reference sequence). The CDR3 totals 11 residues. The CDR3 is CSASGGDEQFF. The CDR3 nucleotides are TGCAGTGCTAGTGGCGGCGATGAGCAGTTCTTC.

V gene TRBV6-1 combines with J gene TRBJ1-1; D remains unclear. Germline V CDR1 and CDR2: MNHNS, SASEGT. With 3 bases removed from V and 11 bases from J, the gap between germline ends came to 10 bases. CDR3 size: 11 residues. The DNA for the CDR3 is TGTGCCAGCAGTGACTTGGACGGTGCTTTCTTT. It translates to CASSDLDGAFF.

The chain recombines TRBV18 with TRBJ1-5; no reliable D call. Trimming stripped 0 bases from V and 10 bases from J, with 10 bases between. Germline V lookup: CDR1 KGHSH, CDR2 LQKENI. CDR3 length: 13 amino acids. The CDR3 is CASSPPGLLPQHF. CDR3 nucleotide sequence: TGTGCCAGCTCACCACCCGGCCTCTTACCCCAGCATTTT.

The J gene is TRBJ2-7, the V gene TRBV28; 10 bases fit TRBD2. Germline values: CDR1 MDHEN, CDR2 SYDVKM. The CDR3 consists of 15 residues. V shed 6 bases and J 6 bases; nucleotides not matched to a gene: 11. DNA of the CDR3: TGTGCCAGCAGCTCCTCTAGCGGGAGTGATCCCGAGCAGTACTTC. Translated: CASSSSSGSDPEQYF.

V usage is TRBV5-1 and J usage is TRBJ1-1, with a possible D match to TRBD1 (6 bases). Per germline, CDR1 SGHRS and CDR2 YFSETQ. V gave up 4 bases and J gave up 0 bases, with 13 bases separating them. CDR3 size: 15 residues. The CDR3 protein is CASSHRDNMNTEAFF. The DNA of the CDR3 is TGCGCCAGCAGCCACCGGGACAACATGAACACTGAAGCTTTCTTT.

The gene calls are TRBV7-9 and TRBJ2-7; D is tentatively TRBD1 or TRBD2 (5 bases each). The CDR3 consists of 14 residues. V was shortened by 5 bases and J by 6 bases, with 17 bases between the two germline ends. CDR1 SEHNR and CDR2 FQNEAQ come from the germline V gene (reference sequence). CDR3 region: CASSASWGDGEQYF. CDR3 nucleotide sequence: TGTGCCAGCAGCGCTAGCTGGGGCGACGGCGAGCAGTACTTC. The full variable domain, its missing parts supplied by reference TRBV7-9 and TRBJ2-7, is DTGVSQNPRHKITKRGQNVTFRCDPISEHNRLYWYRQTLGQGPEFLTYFQNEAQLEKSRLLSDRFSAERPKGSFSTLEIQRTEQGDSAMYLCASSASWGDGEQYFGPGTRLTVT.